This entry is about one TCR beta chain. The authors made TCR cDNA by 5'RACE template switching, adding a universal primer site and UMIs. TCRdb re-called the 5' RACE reads through MiXCR, storing one row per CDR3 protein. The table records about 300,000 distinct CDR3 sequences, approximately 10% of them present only once. The data stem from a study of T cells after yellow fever vaccination. This CDR3 spans 14 amino acids. The V end was cut by 5 bases, the J end by 5 bases, with 15 bases between. The sample consisted of CD4+ T cells sorted from PBMCs, taken 5 days after the yellow fever booster vaccination. The TCR was taken from a man aged 18 to 30 who received the YFV17D yellow fever vaccine. This chain uses TRBV12-3 or TRBV12-4 with TRBJ1-2; tentative D call: TRBD1 (6 bases). For the CDR3, the DNA is TGTGCCAGCAGTAGATACGGGACAAGATATGGCTACACCTTC. Translation gives CASSRYGTRYGYTF.